A selection of T cell receptor beta chains follows, all from one sample in a study of control samples from healthy donors and cancer patients. Using immunoSEQ multiplex PCR, the repertoire was profiled, and TCRdb retains in-frame clones only, with some absent. The sample records about 18,000 clones, around 84% being singletons. The sample taken for sequencing was PBMCs. The source of these receptors is a woman in her seventies with lung cancer. CDR3s include the opening cysteine and the closing phenylalanine or tryptophan. Each record gives: CDR3 length, V gene, CDR3 protein.

CDR3 length: 13
V gene: TRBV5-1
CDR3 protein: CASTTRGGNGYTF

CDR3 length: 15
V gene: TRBV7-2
CDR3 protein: CASSYRGGPNTEAFF

CDR3 length: 13
V gene: TRBV2
CDR3 protein: CASSEWEAYEQYF

CDR3 length: 11
V gene: TRBV29-1
CDR3 protein: CSVGGSQPQHF

CDR3 length: 15
V gene: TRBV5-4
CDR3 protein: CASSRGLAGEDEQFF

CDR3 length: 14
V gene: TRBV7-9
CDR3 protein: CASSLNHRDTEAFF

CDR3 length: 13
V gene: TRBV6-5
CDR3 protein: CASSFSGADTQYF

CDR3 length: 16
V gene: TRBV6-2/TRBV6-3
CDR3 protein: CASSRRDWTGNYEQYF

CDR3 length: 18
V gene: TRBV7-2
CDR3 protein: CASSFKEGLSPLSHEQFF

CDR3 length: 13
V gene: TRBV15
CDR3 protein: CATSRDTTGELFF

CDR3 length: 14
V gene: TRBV3-1/TRBV3-2
CDR3 protein: CASSTRQGYTEAFF

CDR3 length: 15
V gene: TRBV5-6
CDR3 protein: CASSPSGSLFYEQYF

CDR3 length: 14
V gene: TRBV28
CDR3 protein: CASSFLAAQETQYF

CDR3 length: 15
V gene: TRBV6-5
CDR3 protein: CASSLLYSSGNTIYF

CDR3 length: 15
V gene: TRBV7-2
CDR3 protein: CASSLEGGKTGELFF

CDR3 length: 12
V gene: TRBV30
CDR3 protein: CAWSVGTSGYTF

CDR3 length: 15
V gene: TRBV9
CDR3 protein: CASSPSSGRANEQFF

CDR3 length: 15
V gene: TRBV7-9
CDR3 protein: CASSQQGAYTGELFF

CDR3 length: 19
V gene: TRBV5-8
CDR3 protein: CASRAGTGWTSGSTGELFF

CDR3 length: 13
V gene: TRBV27
CDR3 protein: CASSLGILYEQYF

CDR3 length: 12
V gene: TRBV30
CDR3 protein: CAWSVVGNEAFF

CDR3 length: 15
V gene: TRBV7-2
CDR3 protein: CASSLDRGLYNEQFF

CDR3 length: 19
V gene: TRBV9
CDR3 protein: CASSVGLAGGTRGSNEQFF

CDR3 length: 14
V gene: TRBV10-3
CDR3 protein: CAISGADMNTEAFF

CDR3 length: 14
V gene: TRBV28
CDR3 protein: CASSSPDGNYGYTF

CDR3 length: 18
V gene: TRBV24-1
CDR3 protein: CATSDRGTGNLLGNEQFF

CDR3 length: 16
V gene: TRBV7-6
CDR3 protein: CASSLALAGSRDTQYF

CDR3 length: 14
V gene: TRBV11-1
CDR3 protein: CASSLREVRPEAFF

CDR3 length: 15
V gene: TRBV9
CDR3 protein: CASSAGGNRNTEAFF

CDR3 length: 13
V gene: TRBV12-3/TRBV12-4
CDR3 protein: CASSLAGSYEQYF

CDR3 length: 17
V gene: TRBV19
CDR3 protein: CASSERGGAGYTDTQYF

CDR3 length: 13
V gene: TRBV5-6
CDR3 protein: CASSLDSPSEAFF

CDR3 length: 17
V gene: TRBV19
CDR3 protein: CASSIETGLAEHNEQFF

CDR3 length: 15
V gene: TRBV28
CDR3 protein: CASSYTPLGRTEAFF

CDR3 length: 13
V gene: TRBV24-1
CDR3 protein: CATRGRDHDEQYF

CDR3 length: 13
V gene: TRBV3-1/TRBV3-2
CDR3 protein: CASSPSGGGGYTF

CDR3 length: 13
V gene: TRBV7-2
CDR3 protein: CASSLVSGDTQYF